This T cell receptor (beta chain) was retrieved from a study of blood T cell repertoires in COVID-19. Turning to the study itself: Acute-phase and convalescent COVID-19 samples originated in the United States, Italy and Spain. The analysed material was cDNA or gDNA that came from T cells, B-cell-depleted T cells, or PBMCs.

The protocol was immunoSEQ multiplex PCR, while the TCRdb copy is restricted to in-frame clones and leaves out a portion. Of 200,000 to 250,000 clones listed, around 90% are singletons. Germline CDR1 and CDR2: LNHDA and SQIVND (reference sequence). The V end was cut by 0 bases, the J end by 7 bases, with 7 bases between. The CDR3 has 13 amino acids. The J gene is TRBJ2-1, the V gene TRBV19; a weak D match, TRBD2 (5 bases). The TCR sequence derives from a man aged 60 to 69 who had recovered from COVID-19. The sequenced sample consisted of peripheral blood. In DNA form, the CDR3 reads TGTGCCAGTAGTATAGATCGGGGTAATGAGCAGTTCTTC. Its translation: CASSIDRGNEQFF.